This paragraph reports one TCR beta chain. TCRdb keeps only in-frame clones here, not all; method: immunoSEQ multiplex PCR. This table holds some 44,000 clones, 92% found once. The entry originates in a study of blood T cell repertoires in COVID-19. Study-level background: The United States, Italy and Spain provided the acute and convalescent COVID-19 samples.

CDR3 size: 13 residues. V lost 4 bases, J lost 4 bases, and 12 bases lay in between. Germline assignment: CDR1 SGHRS and CDR2 YFSETQ. The rearrangement uses TRBV5-1 and TRBJ2-7; TRBD1 might be the D (7 bases). The specimen was peripheral blood. The source is a human donor in a cohort sampled during active COVID-19. The CDR3 region has the DNA TGCGCCAGCAGCGCCTCAGGGGGGTACGAGCAGTACTTC. This encodes CASSASGGYEQYF.